The clone carrying this T cell receptor (beta chain) was picked up one time. Its specificity is not known. Together with a sample-barcoded 5' primer, a J-beta primer mix was included in a second PCR lasting about 7 to 11 cycles. In TCRdb, the 5' RACE reads were re-called with MiXCR into one record per CDR3 protein. The table shows more than 800,000 distinct CDR3 sequences, with under 30% occurring only once. The data belong to a study of blood T cells in healthy people across ages. General study points: The study could not conclusively compare naive and antigen-experienced cells, given its unsorted PBMCs.

CDR1 DFQATT and CDR2 SNEGSKA come from the germline V gene (reference sequence). The CDR3 length is 14 residues. The ends were cut back, 3 bases at V and 5 bases at J, with 16 bases in the middle. The chain is built from TRBV20-1 and TRBJ1-1; maybe TRBD1 (6 bases). This receptor was obtained from an elderly woman in good health. The sequenced sample was blood. The CDR3, as DNA: TGCAGTGCTAGGGGGGGGGGGCCGAGGACTGAAGCTTTCTTT. Translated: CSARGGGPRTEAFF.